This TCR beta chain was obtained from a study of post-analysis software for immune sequencing data. Overall study findings and caveats: The F measure placed samples prepared in the same batch into strongly shared clusters. Normalized Chao1 diversity was significantly lower in multiple sclerosis patients than in controls. About 5 TRBV segments (TRBV5-6, TRBV5-1 and TRBV20-1 among them) occurred more frequently in patients than in controls.

The J segment lost 8 bases and the V segment lost 9 bases, leaving 8 bases of the junction unmatched. Germline V gene lookup returns CDR1 ENHRY and CDR2 SYGVKD. CDR3 size: 13 residues. cDNA libraries of TCR beta carried unique molecular identifiers. TCRdb reprocessed the PCR reads via MiXCR and lists one record per CDR3 protein. The sample contains 600,000 to 700,000 distinct CDR3 sequences, about 60% of which appear only once. A note on this clonotype: What it binds is unknown.

The J gene is TRBJ2-1, the V gene TRBV10-3, with TRBD2 matching 9 bases. Sequences were obtained from blood. The sequence was collected from a girl aged 2-10 years with multiple sclerosis. CDR3: CAIHSAGGDEQFF. CDR3 DNA sequence: TGTGCCATACACTCAGCGGGAGGTGATGAGCAGTTCTTC.